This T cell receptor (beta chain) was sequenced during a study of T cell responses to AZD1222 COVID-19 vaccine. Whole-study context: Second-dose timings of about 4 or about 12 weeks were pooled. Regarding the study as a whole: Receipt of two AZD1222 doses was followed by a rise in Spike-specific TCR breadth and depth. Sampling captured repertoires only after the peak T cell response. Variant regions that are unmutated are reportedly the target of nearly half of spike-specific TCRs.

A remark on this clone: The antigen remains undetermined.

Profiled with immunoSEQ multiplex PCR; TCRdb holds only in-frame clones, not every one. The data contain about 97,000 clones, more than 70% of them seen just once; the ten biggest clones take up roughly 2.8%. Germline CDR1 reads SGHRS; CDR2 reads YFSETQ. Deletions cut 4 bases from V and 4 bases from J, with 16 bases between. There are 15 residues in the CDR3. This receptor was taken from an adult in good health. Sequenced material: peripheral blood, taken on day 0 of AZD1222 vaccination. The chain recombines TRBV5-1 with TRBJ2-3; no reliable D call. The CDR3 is CASSASVTEADTQYF. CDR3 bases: TGCGCCAGCAGCGCTTCCGTTACTGAGGCAGATACGCAGTATTTT.